The 17 T cell receptor beta chains below were found in one sample sequenced in a study of blood T cell repertoires in COVID-19. Sequenced by immunoSEQ multiplex PCR; TCRdb stores in-frame clones only, minus some. The sample records about 190,000 clones, under 90% being singletons. The sequenced sample consisted of peripheral blood. All receptors derive from a man aged 25 to 40 with active or convalescent COVID-19.

V and J are TRBV7-3 and TRBJ1-1; a possible D gene is TRBD1 (5 bases). Trimming cost V 5 bases and J 0 bases, with 22 bases left between them. Germline loops: CDR1 SGHTA, CDR2 FQGTGA. The CDR3 spans 18 residues. CDR3 in amino acids: CASSAFSRGGSMNTEAFF. CDR3 coding DNA: TGTGCCAGCAGCGCTTTTTCCCGGGGGGGTAGCATGAACACTGAAGCTTTCTTT.

The chain combines TRBV27 with TRBJ2-7; unclear D gene. This CDR3 has 13 amino acids. V was trimmed by 1 base and J by 5 bases, leaving 9 bases between them. CDR1 and CDR2 from the germline V gene are MNHEY and SMNVEV (reference sequence). The CDR3 nucleotides read TGTGCCAGCAGTTTATTGTTGACACACGAGCAGTACTTC. Amino acid sequence: CASSLLLTHEQYF.

J is TRBJ1-3 and V is TRBV9; tentative D call: TRBD1 (5 bases). The CDR3 runs to 15 residues. Germline CDR1 and CDR2: SGDLS and YYNGEE. Trimming shortened V by 6 bases and J by 1 base, and 14 bases separated the two germline ends. In nucleotides, the CDR3 is TGTGCCAGCACCAAAACCGGGGGGTCTGGAAACACCATATATTTT. As protein: CASTKTGGSGNTIYF.

Details on this clone: The sample holds other DNA sequences that translate to the same CDR3. This sequence joins TRBV9 and TRBJ1-2; the match to TRBD1 covers 10 bases. There are 15 residues in the CDR3. In germline, CDR1 is SGDLS, CDR2 YYNGEE. J lost 4 bases, V lost 4 bases, and 7 bases had no gene match. DNA for the CDR3: TGTGCCAGCAGCCCCCCCGGGACAGGGGTCTATGGCTACACCTTC. Residues: CASSPPGTGVYGYTF.

V gene TRBV5-4 combines with J gene TRBJ2-7, with TRBD1 matching over 7 bases. The CDR3 spans 15 residues. Losses at the gene ends were 0 bases for V and 0 bases for J; bases not matched to a gene: 3. Germline CDR1 SGHNT, CDR2 YYREEE (reference sequence). DNA for the CDR3: TGTGCCAGCAGCTTGGCGGACAGGAGCTCCTACGAGCAGTACTTC. Translation: CASSLADRSSYEQYF. The full variable domain, its missing parts supplied by reference TRBV5-4 and TRBJ2-7, is ETGVTQSPTHLIKTRGQQVTLRCSSQSGHNTVSWYQQALGQGPQFIFQYYREEENGRGNFPPRFSGLQFPNYSSELNVNALELDDSALYLCASSLADRSSYEQYFGPGTRLTVT.

The rearrangement uses TRBV19 and TRBJ1-2, with 7 positions matching TRBD1. The CDR3 extends over 15 amino acids. Trimming at V came to 5 bases and at J to 11 bases, leaving 17 bases not matched to a gene. Germline values: CDR1 LNHDA, CDR2 SQIVND (reference sequence). CDR3 nucleotides: TGTGCCAGTAGTCTCCCCGATGGACAGGTTGGTCGATACACCTTC. This sequence encodes CASSLPDGQVGRYTF.

This chain uses TRBV7-9 with TRBJ2-7; 7 bases align to TRBD1. The CDR3 runs 14 residues. Germline assignment: CDR1 SEHNR and CDR2 FQNEAQ (reference sequence). V lost 10 bases and J lost 4; bases outside the gene matches: 13. CDR3 in DNA: TGTGCCATCGAGATCCAGGACAGGACTTACGAGCAGTACGTC. Translation gives CAIEIQDRTYEQYV.

This chain joins TRBV24-1 and TRBJ2-5; 9 bases line up with TRBD1. Germline V gene sequence: CDR1 KGHDR, CDR2 SFDVKD. This CDR3 is built from 16 residues. Trimming at V came to 4 bases and at J to 5 bases, leaving 10 bases not matched to a gene. The CDR3 region is CATSDHTGGGGETQYF. The CDR3 DNA is TGTGCCACCAGTGACCACACAGGGGGCGGAGGGGAGACCCAGTACTTC.

The chain recombines TRBV18 with TRBJ1-2; 8 positions agree with TRBD1. CDR1 and CDR2 from the germline V gene are KGHSH and LQKENI. Germline trimming cut 4 bases from V and 3 bases from J; bases unmatched to any gene: 10. This CDR3 contains 16 residues. CDR3 in amino acids: CASSQANRGNDYGYTF. CDR3 coding DNA: TGTGCCAGCTCACAAGCAAACAGGGGGAATGACTATGGCTACACCTTC. Based on the CDR3 plus reference TRBV18 and TRBJ1-2, the full variable domain is NAGVMQNPRHLVRRRGQEARLRCSPMKGHSHVYWYRQLPEEGLKFMVYLQKENIIDESGMPKERFSAEFPKEGPSILRIQQVVRGDSAAYFCASSQANRGNDYGYTFGSGTRLTVV.

V usage is TRBV11-2 and J usage is TRBJ2-5; 10 nucleotides agree with TRBD2. The CDR3 totals 15 residues. Germline lookup yields CDR1 SGHAT and CDR2 FQNNGV. Trimming removed 1 base from V and 5 bases from J; junction bases left unmatched: 4. The CDR3 DNA reads as TGTGCCAGCAGCTTAGCCAGCGGGAGGGGTGAGACCCAGTACTTC. Amino acid sequence: CASSLASGRGETQYF.

The chain couples TRBV7-6 to TRBJ2-7, with 8 bases that match TRBD1. The CDR3 spans 15 residues. From germline, CDR1 is SGHVS and CDR2 FNYEAQ. V shed 5 bases, J shed 4 bases, and the junction held 10 bases outside the gene matches. The CDR3 bases are TGTGCCAGCAGCGTACACGACAGGGGCCCTTACGAGCAGTACTTC. This gives the protein CASSVHDRGPYEQYF. The full variable domain, its missing parts supplied by reference TRBV7-6 and TRBJ2-7, is GAGVSQSPRYKVTKRGQDVALRCDPISGHVSLYWYRQALGQGPEFLTYFNYEAQQDKSGLPNDRFSAERPEGSISTLTIQRTEQRDSAMYRCASSVHDRGPYEQYFGPGTRLTVT.

There are a few counts of this clone. V and J are TRBV29-1 and TRBJ1-2, with 8 bases matching TRBD1. J gave up 10 bases and V 2 bases, and 3 bases lay outside the gene matches. The CDR3 totals 11 residues. The germline V gene has CDR1 SQVTM and CDR2 ANQGSEA. CDR3 sequence (DNA): TGCAGCGTTGAAAGGGGACAGGACTACACCTTC. Amino acids: CSVERGQDYTF. Supplemented by reference TRBV29-1 and TRBJ1-2, the full variable domain reads SAVISQKPSRDICQRGTSLTIQCQVDSQVTMMFWYRQQPGQSLTLIATANQGSEATYESGFVIDKFPISRPNLTFSTLTVSNMSPEDSSIYLCSVERGQDYTFGSGTRLTVV.

The V gene is TRBV28, the J gene TRBJ2-3; 7 nucleotides align to TRBD2. The germline V gene has CDR1 MDHEN and CDR2 SYDVKM. The CDR3 runs to 15 residues. Trimming at V came to 6 bases and at J to 4 bases, leaving 10 bases not matched to a gene. The CDR3 sequence: CASSRRARGSDTQYF. The CDR3 region has the DNA TGTGCCAGCAGCCGGAGGGCGCGGGGGTCAGATACGCAGTATTTT.

The chain couples TRBV21-1 to TRBJ1-6. TRBV21-1 is given as a pseudogene. There are 18 residues in the CDR3. As DNA, the CDR3 is TGTGCCAGCAGCAAAATTGTGCGGGAAGACAAGGATGCCTCACCCCTCCACTTT. Translated: CASSKIVREDKDASPLHF.

In DNA, the CDR3 is TGTGCCCGGGACATCGGGAGGGGAAACACTGAAGCTTTCTTT. Translation: CARDIGRGNTEAFF. The chain links TRBV30 to TRBJ1-1; TRBD1 might be the D (6 bases). CDR1 GTSNPN and CDR2 SVGIG come from the germline V gene (reference sequence). V was shortened by 8 bases and J by 2 bases, with 18 bases between the two germline ends. The length of the CDR3 is 14 residues.

This clone was seen just once. CDR3 protein: CARRPGTSETQYF. CDR3 bases: TGTGCCAGAAGACCCGGGACTAGCGAGACCCAGTACTTC. The chain joins TRBV5-3 to TRBJ2-5; 9 bases align to TRBD2. TRBV5-3 is designated an ORF whose function remains uncertain. The CDR3 contains 13 residues. V shed 5 bases and J 5 bases; nucleotides not matched to a gene: 4.

The chain carries TRBV18 and TRBJ2-7; TRBD2 aligns across 9 bases. The ends lost 6 bases at V and 1 base at J; junction bases unmatched: 4. Germline V gene sequence: CDR1 KGHSH, CDR2 LQKENI. The CDR3 length is 14 residues. CDR3 residues: CASSLTSGSYEQYF. The DNA for the CDR3 is TGTGCCAGCTCCCTGACTAGCGGATCCTACGAGCAGTACTTC.